The source of this TCR beta chain is a study of blood T cell repertoires in COVID-19 (dated by TCRdb to about 2020). Broadly, across the study: Samples from collaborators originated in the United States, Italy and Spain and spanned both the acute and convalescent phases of COVID-19. The material from the prospective study consisted of cDNA or gDNA derived from T cells, B-cell-depleted T cells, or PBMCs. Deeply sampled blood TCRbeta repertoires from subjects exposed to, actively infected with, or recovered from COVID-19 were included in the dataset. The repertoires were made available in a free public database intended to serve as a resource for research on the immune response to SARS-CoV-2. The samples were drawn from two sources: the first 160 participants of the ongoing ImmuneRACE study, and 950 to 1,500 subjects contributed by 6 global collaborators. Nearly every sample came with metadata listing a de-identified subject ID, COVID-19 status, age in years and sex. Where available, HLA class I and class II types were obtained from metadata supplied by the sample provider rather than from assay-based typing. The investigation overall reported the following: Clinical and demographic metadata were provided uncurated, with the amount varying by source and participant.

About this clone: Its antigen is not yet known. Within one base of it there is no much larger clone, and no base qualities were kept.

The immunoSEQ Assay, a bias-controlled multiplex PCR, was used to amplify TCRbeta CDR3 regions from genomic DNA. The study's processing was this. Within the assay, amplification of reference gene primers was used to estimate how many nucleated cells each sample contained. To quantify the absolute abundance of each unique TCRbeta CDR3 rearrangement, sequence reads were collapsed and filtered. Productive Simpson clonality was computed per sample as the square root of Simpson's diversity index over productive rearrangements. The table was pulled from immuneACCESS by TCRdb, which kept in-frame rearrangements only. Such tables lose some clones; where checked, under half of the loss comes from unresolved V genes, and the rest has no known cause. D and trimming were read from the DNA, whereas the V and J calls and clone size are those reported in that table. The sample table lists about 270,000 clones, around 89% of them with a count of one. Jointly, the top ten make up approximately 4% of the sample.

Another Seattle source contributed samples from volunteer blood donors who had recovered from COVID-19. Whole blood was collected in K2EDTA tubes by collaborating institutions according to the institutions' own protocols. For TCRbeta analysis, collaborators shipped samples in one of three forms: frozen whole blood, isolated PBMCs, or DNA extracted from either of those sample types. Sequenced input: peripheral blood. The sequence came from a man aged 55 to 70 who had recovered from COVID-19.

Read as DNA, the sequence is TGTGCCAGCAGCCCCCGTCGGCTAGCGGGGGGGCCCCGACTCACCGGGGAGCTGTTTTTT. This yields the protein CASSPRRLAGGPRLTGELFF. Recombination linked TRBV9 to TRBJ2-2; 12 bases in between match TRBD2. From the germline V gene, CDR1 is SGDLS and CDR2 is YYNGEE. Its CDR3 holds 20 amino acids, cysteine through phenylalanine. Only the CDR3 DNA stays, 60 bases, in frame from base 1. For this chain, trimming is 4 bases at the V end and 4 bases at the J end, and the number of junction bases without a gene match is 17.